The clone carrying this T cell receptor (beta chain) was found many times. Its target is not known. Mismatch with germline at one junction end may stem from a read error. The data belong to a study of T cell repertoires in cytomegalovirus infection. Background on the study: CMV infection plus the matching HLA type was flagged by public TCR beta signatures.

General observations from the study: Ex vivo, HLA-C-restricted CMV-specific TCR beta clonotypes prevailed over the rest of the response. People with CMV and the relevant HLA were identified by cumulative public TCR beta family frequency.

MiXCR, run by TCRdb on the reads, gives a single entry per CDR3 protein. Altogether 200,000 to 250,000 distinct CDR3 sequences are present, about 12% being singletons, with the ten largest covering roughly 1.7%. Material: PBMCs. This TCR was recovered from a human donor in good health (CMV status not recorded). Some clones in this sample may be carry-over from other donors' samples.

This CDR3 is CASSLAGFGQGFYSNQPQHF. CDR3 in DNA: TGTGCCAGCAGCCTAGCGGGGTTTGGTCAGGGATTTTATAGCAATCAGCCCCAGCATTTT. V gene TRBV7-2 combines with J gene TRBJ1-5, with D perhaps matching TRBD1 (5 bases). The CDR3 has 20 amino acids. Germline V gene data show CDR1 as SGHTA and CDR2 as FQGNSA.